This paragraph reports one T cell receptor beta chain. The CDR3 spans 15 residues. Germline V gene sequence: CDR1 LNHDA, CDR2 SQIVND (reference sequence). The V and J ends lost 0 bases and 3 bases respectively, with 11 bases between them. With 60 Vbeta and 13 Jbeta primers, the PCR was carried out. Method: immunoSEQ multiplex PCR; TCRdb's copy keeps in-frame clones and lacks some. The sample lists 130,000 to 150,000 clones, about 80% occurring once. This specimen belongs to a study of cytomegalovirus exposure and HLA in healthy donors. The sample comprised PBMCs. The genes are TRBV19 and TRBJ1-1, with D possibly TRBD1 on 6 matching bases. The sequence came from a man aged 25 to 40 in good health and CMV-seropositive. CDR3 nucleotides: TGTGCCAGTAGTATAGATGGGGGCGGCGACACTGAAGCTTTCTTT. Amino acids: CASSIDGGGDTEAFF.